This T cell receptor (beta chain) comes out of a study of blood T cell repertoires in COVID-19. Study overall: COVID-19 samples, acute and convalescent, were from the United States, Italy and Spain. PBMCs, B-cell-depleted T cells, or T cells provided the cDNA or gDNA that made up the material.

The authors' processing: The assay estimated nucleated cells by amplifying reference gene primers. The assay was immunoSEQ multiplex PCR, and TCRdb's table has in-frame clones only and misses some. V, J and clone size are those of that table, while D and trimming were read from the DNA. The sample includes about 200,000 clones, approximately 88% of them seen just once. Trimming cost V 2 bases and J 5 bases; bases outside gene matches: 5. The CDR3 runs to 16 residues. Germline V lookup: CDR1 WSHSY, CDR2 SAAADI. Sequenced material: peripheral blood. The chain is built from TRBV10-2 and TRBJ1-4; TRBD1 matches 10 bases. The TCR originated in a man aged 60 to 75 who had recovered from COVID-19. The CDR3 DNA sequence: TGCGCCAGCAGTGAGCCGTGGACAGGGGGGAATGAAAAACTGTTTTTT. Its protein is CASSEPWTGGNEKLFF.